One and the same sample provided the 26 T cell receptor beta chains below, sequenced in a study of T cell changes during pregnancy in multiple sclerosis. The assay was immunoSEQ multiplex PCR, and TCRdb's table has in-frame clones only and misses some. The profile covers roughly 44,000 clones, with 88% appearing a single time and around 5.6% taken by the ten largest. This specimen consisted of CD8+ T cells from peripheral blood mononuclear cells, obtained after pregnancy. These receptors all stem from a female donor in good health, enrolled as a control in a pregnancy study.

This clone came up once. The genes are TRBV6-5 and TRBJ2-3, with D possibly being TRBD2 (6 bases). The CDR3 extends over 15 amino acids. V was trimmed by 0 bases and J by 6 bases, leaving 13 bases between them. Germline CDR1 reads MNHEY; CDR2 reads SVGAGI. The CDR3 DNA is TGTGCCAGCAGTTACTCACGGACGGGGAGGGATACGCAGTATTTT. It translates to CASSYSRTGRDTQYF.

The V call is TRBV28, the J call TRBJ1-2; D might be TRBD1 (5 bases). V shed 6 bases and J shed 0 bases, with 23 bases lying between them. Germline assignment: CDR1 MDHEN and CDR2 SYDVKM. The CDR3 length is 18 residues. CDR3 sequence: CASSQFGVGQKANYGYTF. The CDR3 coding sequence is TGTGCCAGCAGCCAATTTGGGGTGGGGCAGAAAGCTAACTATGGCTACACCTTC.

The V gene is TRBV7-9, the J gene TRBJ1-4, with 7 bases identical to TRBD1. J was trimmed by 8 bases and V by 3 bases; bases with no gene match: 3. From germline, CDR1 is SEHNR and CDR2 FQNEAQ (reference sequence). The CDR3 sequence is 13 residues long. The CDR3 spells CASSFRGLEKLFF. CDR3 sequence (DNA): TGTGCCAGCAGCTTCAGGGGGTTGGAAAAACTGTTTTTT.

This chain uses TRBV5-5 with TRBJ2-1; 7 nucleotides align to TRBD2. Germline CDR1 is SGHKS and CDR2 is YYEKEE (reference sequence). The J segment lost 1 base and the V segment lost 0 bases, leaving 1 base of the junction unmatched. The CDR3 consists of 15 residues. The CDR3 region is CASSLGGGSYNEQFF. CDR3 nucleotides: TGTGCCAGCAGCTTGGGCGGGGGTTCCTACAATGAGCAGTTCTTC.

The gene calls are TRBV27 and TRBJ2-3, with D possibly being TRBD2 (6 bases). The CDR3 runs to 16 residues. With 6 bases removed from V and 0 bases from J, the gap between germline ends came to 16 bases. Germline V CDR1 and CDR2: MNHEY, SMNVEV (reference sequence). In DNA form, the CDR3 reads TGTGCCAGCAGCTCTCCCTATGGGGGGAGCACAGATACGCAGTATTTT. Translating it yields CASSSPYGGSTDTQYF.

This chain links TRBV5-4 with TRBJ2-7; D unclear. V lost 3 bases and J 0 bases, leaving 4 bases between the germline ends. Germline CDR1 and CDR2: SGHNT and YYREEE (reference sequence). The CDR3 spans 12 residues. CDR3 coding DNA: TGTGCCAGCAGCTCGAGCTCCTACGAGCAGTACTTC. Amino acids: CASSSSSYEQYF.

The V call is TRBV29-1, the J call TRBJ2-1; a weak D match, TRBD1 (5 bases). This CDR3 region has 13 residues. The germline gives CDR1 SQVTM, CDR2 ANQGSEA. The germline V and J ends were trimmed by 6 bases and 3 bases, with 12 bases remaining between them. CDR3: CSVFRVHYNEQFF. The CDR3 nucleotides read TGCAGCGTCTTCAGGGTACACTACAATGAGCAGTTCTTC.

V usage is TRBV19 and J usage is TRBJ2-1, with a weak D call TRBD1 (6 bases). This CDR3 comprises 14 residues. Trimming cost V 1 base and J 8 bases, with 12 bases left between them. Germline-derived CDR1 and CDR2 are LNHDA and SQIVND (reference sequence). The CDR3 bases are TGTGCCAGTAGTATAGGTCTGGGGGCCGATGAGCAGTTCTTC. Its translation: CASSIGLGADEQFF.

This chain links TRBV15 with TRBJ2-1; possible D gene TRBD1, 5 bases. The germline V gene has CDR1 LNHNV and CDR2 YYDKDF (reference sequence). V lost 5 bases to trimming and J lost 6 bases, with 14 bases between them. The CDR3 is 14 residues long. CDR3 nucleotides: TGTGCCACCAGCGTATCAGGGTTGAGCAATGAGCAGTTCTTC. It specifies CATSVSGLSNEQFF.

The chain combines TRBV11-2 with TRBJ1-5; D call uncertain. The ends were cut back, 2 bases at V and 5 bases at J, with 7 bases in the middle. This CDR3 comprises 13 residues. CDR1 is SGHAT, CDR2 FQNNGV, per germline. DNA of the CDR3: TGTGCCAGCAGCTTATGGGAGGATCAGCCCCAGCATTTT. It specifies CASSLWEDQPQHF.

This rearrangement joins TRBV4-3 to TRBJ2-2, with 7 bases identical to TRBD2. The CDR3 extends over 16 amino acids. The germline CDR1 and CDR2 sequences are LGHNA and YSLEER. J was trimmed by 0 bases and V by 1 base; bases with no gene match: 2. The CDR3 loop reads CASSQAGGSNTGELFF. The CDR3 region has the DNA TGCGCCAGCAGCCAAGCGGGGGGATCGAACACCGGGGAGCTGTTTTTT.

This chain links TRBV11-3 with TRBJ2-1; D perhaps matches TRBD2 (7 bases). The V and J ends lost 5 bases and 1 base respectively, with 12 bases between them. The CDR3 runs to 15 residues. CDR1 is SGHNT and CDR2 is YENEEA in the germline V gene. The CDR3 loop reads CASSRRGGSYNEQFF. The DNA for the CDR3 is TGTGCCAGCAGCAGGAGGGGGGGATCCTACAATGAGCAGTTCTTC.

The CDR3 region has the DNA TGTGCCAGCAGCCTCCAAGGGACAGGGCTGTATGGCTACACCTTC. This codes for CASSLQGTGLYGYTF. The chain joins TRBV13 to TRBJ1-2, with 9 bases aligning to TRBD1. The CDR3 is 15 residues long. Per the germline V gene, CDR1 is PRHDT and CDR2 is FYEKMQ (reference sequence). Trimming cost V 5 bases and J 5 bases; bases outside gene matches: 9.

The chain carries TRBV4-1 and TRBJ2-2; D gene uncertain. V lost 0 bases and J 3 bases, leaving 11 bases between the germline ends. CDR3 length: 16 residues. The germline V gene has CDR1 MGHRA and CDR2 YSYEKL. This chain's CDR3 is CASSQDTTPYTGELFF. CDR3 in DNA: TGCGCCAGCAGCCAAGATACTACACCCTACACCGGGGAGCTGTTTTTT.

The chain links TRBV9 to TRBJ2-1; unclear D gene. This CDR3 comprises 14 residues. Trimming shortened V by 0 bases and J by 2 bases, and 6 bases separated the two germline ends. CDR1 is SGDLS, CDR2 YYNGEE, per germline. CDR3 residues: CASSVEPTYNEQFF. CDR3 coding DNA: TGTGCCAGCAGCGTAGAGCCGACCTACAATGAGCAGTTCTTC.

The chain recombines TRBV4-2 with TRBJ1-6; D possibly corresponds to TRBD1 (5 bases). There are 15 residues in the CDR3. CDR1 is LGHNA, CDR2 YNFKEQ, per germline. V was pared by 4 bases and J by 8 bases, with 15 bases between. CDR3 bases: TGTGCCAGCAGCCGAAACCGGGACTTCGATTCACCCCTCCACTTT. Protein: CASSRNRDFDSPLHF.

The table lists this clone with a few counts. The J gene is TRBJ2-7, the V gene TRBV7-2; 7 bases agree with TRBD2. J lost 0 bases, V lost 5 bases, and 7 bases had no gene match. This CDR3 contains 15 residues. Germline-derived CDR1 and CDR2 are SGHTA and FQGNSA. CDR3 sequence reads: CASSLTGGSSYEQYF. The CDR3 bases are TGTGCCAGCAGCCTAACGGGCGGGAGCTCCTACGAGCAGTACTTC.

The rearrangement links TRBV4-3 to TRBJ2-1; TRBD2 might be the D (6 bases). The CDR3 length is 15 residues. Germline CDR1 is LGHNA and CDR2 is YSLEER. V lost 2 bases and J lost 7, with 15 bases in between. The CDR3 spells CASSQLATPENEQFF. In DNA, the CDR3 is TGCGCCAGCAGCCAACTAGCGACTCCTGAGAATGAGCAGTTCTTC.

The CDR3 here is CASSIWFGTEAFF. The DNA for the CDR3 is TGTGCCAGTAGTATTTGGTTCGGCACTGAAGCTTTCTTT. This chain links TRBV19 with TRBJ1-1; D gene unclear. Per germline, CDR1 LNHDA and CDR2 SQIVND (reference sequence). This CDR3 is built from 13 residues. Deletions cut 3 bases from V and 4 bases from J, with 9 bases between.

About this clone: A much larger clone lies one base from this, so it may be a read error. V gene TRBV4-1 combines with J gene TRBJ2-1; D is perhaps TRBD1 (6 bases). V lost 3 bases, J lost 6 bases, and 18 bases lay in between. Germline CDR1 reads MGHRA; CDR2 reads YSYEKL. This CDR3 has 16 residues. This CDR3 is CASSHNGAPGVNEQFF. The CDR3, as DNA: TGCGCCAGCAGCCACAACGGGGCCCCAGGGGTCAATGAGCAGTTCTTC.

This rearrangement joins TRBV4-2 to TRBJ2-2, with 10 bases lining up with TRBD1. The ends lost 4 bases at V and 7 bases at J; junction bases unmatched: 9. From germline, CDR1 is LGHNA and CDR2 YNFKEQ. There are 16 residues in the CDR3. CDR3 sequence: CASSPMGQGRSGELFF. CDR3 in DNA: TGTGCCAGCAGCCCTATGGGACAGGGGCGAAGCGGGGAGCTGTTTTTT.

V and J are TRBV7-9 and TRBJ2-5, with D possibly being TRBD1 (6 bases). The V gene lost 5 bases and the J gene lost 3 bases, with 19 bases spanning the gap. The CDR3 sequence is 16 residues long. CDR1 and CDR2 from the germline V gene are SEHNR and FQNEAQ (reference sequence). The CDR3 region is CASSPRGGTPEETQYF. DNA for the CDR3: TGTGCCAGCAGCCCGCGTGGGGGCACCCCCGAAGAGACCCAGTACTTC.

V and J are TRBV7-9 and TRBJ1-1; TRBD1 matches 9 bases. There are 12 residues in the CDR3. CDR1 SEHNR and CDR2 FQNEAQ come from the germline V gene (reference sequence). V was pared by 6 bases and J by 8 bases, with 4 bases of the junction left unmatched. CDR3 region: CASRPGTGEAFF. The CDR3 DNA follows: TGTGCCAGCAGACCAGGGACAGGGGAAGCTTTCTTT. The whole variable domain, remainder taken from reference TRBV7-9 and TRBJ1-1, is DTGVSQNPRHKITKRGQNVTFRCDPISEHNRLYWYRQTLGQGPEFLTYFQNEAQLEKSRLLSDRFSAERPKGSFSTLEIQRTEQGDSAMYLCASRPGTGEAFFGQGTRLTVV.

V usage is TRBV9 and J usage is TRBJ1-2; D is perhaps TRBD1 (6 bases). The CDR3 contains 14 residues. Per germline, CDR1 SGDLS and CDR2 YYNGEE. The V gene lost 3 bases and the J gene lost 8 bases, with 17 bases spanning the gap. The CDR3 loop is CASSDTQGFNGYTF. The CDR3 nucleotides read TGTGCCAGCAGCGATACACAGGGATTCAACGGCTACACCTTC. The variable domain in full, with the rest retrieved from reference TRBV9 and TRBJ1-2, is DSGVTQTPKHLITATGQRVTLRCSPRSGDLSVYWYQQSLDQGLQFLIQYYNGEERAKGNILERFSAQQFPDLHSELNLSSLELGDSALYFCASSDTQGFNGYTFGSGTRLTVV.

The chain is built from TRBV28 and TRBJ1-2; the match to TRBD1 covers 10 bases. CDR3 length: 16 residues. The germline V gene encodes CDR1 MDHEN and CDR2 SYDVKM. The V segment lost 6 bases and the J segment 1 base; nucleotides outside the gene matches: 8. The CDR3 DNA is TGTGCCAGCAGCGGGCTCGGGACAGGGGATAACTATGGCTACACCTTC. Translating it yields CASSGLGTGDNYGYTF.

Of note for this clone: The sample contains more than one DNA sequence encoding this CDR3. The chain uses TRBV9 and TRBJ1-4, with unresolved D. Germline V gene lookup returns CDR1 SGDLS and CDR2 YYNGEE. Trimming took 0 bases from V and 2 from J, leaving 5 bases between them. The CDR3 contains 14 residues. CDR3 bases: TGTGCCAGCAGCGTAGGAGGGACTAATGAAAAACTGTTTTTT. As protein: CASSVGGTNEKLFF. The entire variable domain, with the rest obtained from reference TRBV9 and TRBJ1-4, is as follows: DSGVTQTPKHLITATGQRVTLRCSPRSGDLSVYWYQQSLDQGLQFLIQYYNGEERAKGNILERFSAQQFPDLHSELNLSSLELGDSALYFCASSVGGTNEKLFFGSGTQLSVL.